One T cell receptor beta chain is described in this entry. The antigen is unknown. Deletions cut 0 bases from V and 3 bases from J, with 12 bases between. This CDR3 has 16 amino acids. Germline V gene data show CDR1 as MGHRA and CDR2 as YSYEKL. The data stem from a study of cytomegalovirus exposure and HLA in healthy donors. General observations from the study: The availability of immune exposure information extended only to CMV serostatus. Per a later analysis, fewer than 20,000 TCR beta sequences showed association with HLA alleles at 0.05 false discovery rate. While the bulk of TCR sequences proved rare, some public TCRs turned up in many donors.

The PCR ran on 60 Vbeta and 13 Jbeta primers. This table comes from immunoSEQ multiplex PCR, and its TCRdb copy is limited to in-frame clones, with some not included. This table has 100,000 to 150,000 clones, around four fifths appearing once. The material sequenced was PBMCs. The origin of this receptor is a male donor in good health and CMV-seronegative. The chain couples TRBV4-1 to TRBJ2-4, with D maybe TRBD2 (6 bases). CDR3 in amino acids: CASSQDSGFVKNIQYF. Here the CDR3 DNA reads TGCGCCAGCAGCCAAGATAGCGGCTTTGTCAAAAACATTCAGTACTTC.